The 27 T cell receptor beta chains below all came from one sample that was sequenced in a study of CD8+ T cells in alopecia areata. RNA, once extracted, was reverse transcribed into cDNA for use as the sequencing template. Profiling relied on immunoSEQ multiplex PCR, and the TCRdb table lists in-frame clones only, not all of them. The data hold 90,000 to 120,000 clones, with about 83% observed a single time. As for treatment: oral pan-JAK inhibitor, 5-10 mg twice daily. The specimen was CD8+ T cells sorted from blood, collected at week 24, from a patient treated with tofacitinib. These receptors all come from a human donor with alopecia areata.

This chain connects TRBV29-1 to TRBJ1-1; the D is unclear. Germline CDR1 SQVTM, CDR2 ANQGSEA. This CDR3 has 12 amino acids. The V gene lost 6 bases and the J gene lost 5 bases, with 13 bases spanning the gap. The CDR3 DNA reads TGCAGCGTGGTACACCTGGAGACTGAAGCTTTCTTT. Residues: CSVVHLETEAFF.

The count of this clone is one. This chain uses TRBV7-2 with TRBJ2-1, with 8 bases aligning to TRBD2. V lost 5 bases to trimming and J lost 6 bases; unmatched junction nucleotides: 12. CDR3 length: 16 residues. Germline V gene sequence: CDR1 SGHTA, CDR2 FQGNSA. The CDR3 spells CASSLPPGTSGNEQFF. As DNA, the CDR3 is TGTGCCAGCAGCCTTCCCCCCGGGACTAGTGGCAATGAGCAGTTCTTC.

This rearrangement joins TRBV23-1 to TRBJ2-5; 12 bases agree with TRBD1. TRBV23-1 is annotated as an ORF whose role is uncertain. Germline trimming cut 0 bases from V and 9 bases from J; bases unmatched to any gene: 8. This CDR3 is 16 amino acids long. This CDR3 reads CASSQSRGQGALAQYF. The CDR3 bases are TGCGCCAGCAGTCAATCCCGGGGACAGGGGGCCTTGGCCCAGTACTTC.

The chain uses TRBV7-9 and TRBJ2-3, with unresolved D. V lost 5 bases and J 4 bases, leaving 10 bases between the germline ends. The CDR3 extends over 13 amino acids. The V gene's germline CDR1 is SEHNR and CDR2 FQNEAQ (reference sequence). CDR3 amino acids: CASSRPGSDTQYF. In DNA form, the CDR3 reads TGTGCCAGCAGCCGTCCCGGGTCAGATACGCAGTATTTT.

The rearrangement uses TRBV27 and TRBJ2-7; D is ambiguous. CDR3 size: 16 residues. V lost 2 bases and J lost 1, with 15 bases in between. Germline lookup yields CDR1 MNHEY and CDR2 SMNVEV (reference sequence). The CDR3 sequence is CASSLGRGLGSYEQYF. DNA of the CDR3: TGTGCCAGCAGTTTAGGCCGAGGTCTCGGGTCCTACGAGCAGTACTTC.

The V and J genes are TRBV11-2 and TRBJ2-1, with unresolved D. The CDR3 loop spans 11 amino acids. The V end lost 5 bases, the J end lost 7 bases, and 6 bases lay between the germline ends. Looked up from germline, CDR1 is SGHAT and CDR2 is FQNNGV. The CDR3 nucleotides are TGTGCCAGCAGCGCCTTGAATGAGCAGTTCTTC. It encodes CASSALNEQFF.

The chain combines TRBV18 with TRBJ1-1; D possibly corresponds to TRBD1 (5 bases). The CDR3 extends over 16 amino acids. From germline, CDR1 is KGHSH and CDR2 LQKENI. V was clipped by 4 bases and J by 10 bases, with 25 bases between them. In DNA, the CDR3 is TGTGCCAGCTCACGGCGCAGGGCCGAGCCACGCATGGGAGCTTTCTTT. It yields the protein CASSRRRAEPRMGAFF.

The CDR3 DNA reads TGCGCCAGCAGCAATCGACAGGGCAGCTATGGCTACACCTTC. This encodes CASSNRQGSYGYTF. V is TRBV5-1 and J is TRBJ1-2, with 7 bases identical to TRBD1. Germline CDR1 is SGHRS and CDR2 is YFSETQ. With 4 bases clipped from V and 4 bases from J, the junction kept 7 bases outside the gene matches. The CDR3 is 14 residues long.

The CDR3 coding sequence is TGTGCCAGCAGCTTATTACAGGGGCTCCAAGAGACCCAGTACTTC. Its protein is CASSLLQGLQETQYF. The chain recombines TRBV7-2 with TRBJ2-5; 7 nucleotides align to TRBD1. This CDR3 comprises 15 residues. The germline gives CDR1 SGHTA, CDR2 FQGNSA. Trimming removed 2 bases from V and 1 base from J; junction bases left unmatched: 4.

V gene TRBV29-1 combines with J gene TRBJ2-3; D call uncertain. Trimming removed 4 bases at V and 7 bases at J, with 6 bases between. Germline V lookup: CDR1 SQVTM, CDR2 ANQGSEA. The CDR3 totals 10 residues. The CDR3 DNA reads as TGCAGCGTTGTGGATTATACGCAGTATTTT. Its protein is CSVVDYTQYF.

This CDR3 is CASSLANYEQYF. Here the CDR3 DNA reads TGTGCCAGCAGCTTAGCCAACTACGAGCAGTACTTC. This rearrangement joins TRBV7-9 to TRBJ2-7; D is unclear. The ends were cut back, 0 bases at V and 3 bases at J, with 3 bases in the middle. The V gene's germline CDR1 is SEHNR and CDR2 FQNEAQ (reference sequence). The length of the CDR3 is 12 residues.

V gene TRBV2 combines with J gene TRBJ2-7; weak D call: TRBD1 (5 bases). This CDR3 comprises 12 residues. In germline, CDR1 is SNHLY, CDR2 FYNNEI. Trimming removed 4 bases at V and 6 bases at J, with 10 bases between. CDR3 region: CASSAGHIEQYF. CDR3 sequence (DNA): TGTGCCAGCAGTGCTGGACATATCGAGCAGTACTTC.

This sequence joins TRBV13 and TRBJ2-7, with a weak D call TRBD1 (5 bases). Looked up from germline, CDR1 is PRHDT and CDR2 is FYEKMQ (reference sequence). Trimming removed 5 bases at V and 5 bases at J, with 16 bases between. The CDR3 runs 14 residues. Written as DNA, the CDR3 is TGTGCCAGCAGCCCCCGGCCCGACAGTGACGAGCAGTACTTC. Protein product: CASSPRPDSDEQYF.

This clone has more than one count but fewer than ten. The V gene is TRBV30, the J gene TRBJ2-7; TRBD2 agrees at 12 bases. The V segment lost 2 bases and the J segment 4 bases; nucleotides outside the gene matches: 3. CDR1 and CDR2 from the germline V gene are GTSNPN and SVGIG (reference sequence). The CDR3 covers 14 residues. CDR3 region: CAWSRTSGAYEQYF. Here the CDR3 DNA reads TGTGCCTGGAGTCGGACTAGCGGGGCTTACGAGCAGTACTTC.

The chain recombines TRBV5-1 with TRBJ2-7; TRBD2 is a possible D gene (5 bases). The CDR3 contains 16 residues. The V gene lost 2 bases and the J gene lost 3 bases, with 18 bases spanning the gap. Germline V lookup: CDR1 SGHRS, CDR2 YFSETQ. CDR3 amino acids: CASSLMTSGGGYEQYF. The CDR3 DNA reads as TGCGCCAGCAGCTTAATGACGAGTGGAGGAGGCTACGAGCAGTACTTC.

The chain recombines TRBV2 with TRBJ2-2; D is uncertain. CDR1 is SNHLY and CDR2 is FYNNEI in the germline V gene. This CDR3 contains 14 residues. V lost 3 bases to trimming and J lost 2 bases, with 7 bases between them. CDR3 sequence (DNA): TGTGCCAGCAGTGACAGCGTCAACACCGGGGAGCTGTTTTTT. Translated: CASSDSVNTGELFF. Full variable domain (outside the CDR3, taken from reference TRBV2 and TRBJ2-2): EPEVTQTPSHQVTQMGQEVILRCVPISNHLYFYWYRQILGQKVEFLVSFYNNEISEKSEIFDDQFSVERPDGSNFTLKIRSTKLEDSAMYFCASSDSVNTGELFFGEGSRLTVL.

This sequence joins TRBV6-5 and TRBJ2-7; 11 bases match TRBD1. The CDR3 runs 14 residues. CDR1 and CDR2 (germline): MNHEY, SVGAGI. V trimming: 2 bases; J trimming: 3 bases; junction bases outside the gene matches: 0. This chain's CDR3 is CASSYGTGGYEQYF. The CDR3, as DNA: TGTGCCAGCAGTTACGGGACAGGGGGCTACGAGCAGTACTTC.

This chain connects TRBV7-3 to TRBJ2-1; tentative D call: TRBD2 (6 bases). The germline V gene encodes CDR1 SGHTA and CDR2 FQGTGA. The V end was cut by 1 base, the J end by 3 bases, with 10 bases between. The CDR3 is 15 amino acids. Written as DNA, the CDR3 is TGTGCCAGCAGCTTAATGGGCGGGGACTACAATGAGCAGTTCTTC. It yields the protein CASSLMGGDYNEQFF.

The chain recombines TRBV5-4 with TRBJ2-1; TRBD1 matches 8 bases. CDR3 size: 14 residues. J was trimmed by 7 bases and V by 4 bases; bases with no gene match: 7. CDR1 and CDR2 from the germline V gene are SGHNT and YYREEE (reference sequence). The CDR3 is CASSPMGTGNEQFF. Here the CDR3 DNA reads TGTGCCAGCAGCCCGATGGGGACAGGTAATGAGCAGTTCTTC.

For this clone: Relative to the germline gene, one junction end is altered; a read error may explain this. The rearrangement links TRBV4-1 to TRBJ2-3; 8 bases fit TRBD2. This CDR3 has 16 residues. Germline-derived CDR1 and CDR2 are MGHRA and YSYEKL. CDR3 amino acids: CASSQDLAGGADTQYF. DNA of the CDR3: TGTGCCAGCAGCCAAGATCTGGCGGGGGGTGCAGATACGCAGTATTTT.

The chain joins TRBV27 to TRBJ1-1, with D hard to call. The CDR3 is 13 residues long. The V end lost 1 base, the J end lost 7 bases, and 10 bases lay between the germline ends. Per germline, CDR1 MNHEY and CDR2 SMNVEV (reference sequence). The chain's CDR3 is CASSLYGINEAFF. The CDR3, as DNA: TGTGCCAGCAGTTTATATGGGATAAATGAAGCTTTCTTT.

The V and J genes are TRBV4-3 and TRBJ2-5; D is tentatively TRBD1 or TRBD2 (6 bases each). V was pared by 0 bases and J by 0 bases, with 8 bases between. The CDR3 covers 15 residues. From germline, CDR1 is LGHNA and CDR2 YSLEER. In DNA form, the CDR3 reads TGCGCCAGCAGCCAAGATAGGGGGGACCAAGAGACCCAGTACTTC. This gives the protein CASSQDRGDQETQYF.

This clone was recorded only once. V usage is TRBV4-3 and J usage is TRBJ2-3; 10 bases line up with TRBD2. The germline gives CDR1 LGHNA, CDR2 YSLEER. This CDR3 spans 17 amino acids. The V and J ends lost 4 bases and 0 bases, in that order; junction bases with no gene match: 7. CDR3 coding DNA: TGCGCCAGCAGCCTTACTAGCGGGGTACCTAGCACAGATACGCAGTATTTT. Protein product: CASSLTSGVPSTDTQYF.

The chain carries TRBV2 and TRBJ2-7; 8 bases align to TRBD1. Germline V gene data show CDR1 as SNHLY and CDR2 as FYNNEI. This CDR3 has 12 residues. With V trimmed by 7 bases and J by 3 bases, 2 bases remained unmatched. CDR3 coding DNA: TGTGCCAGCACTACAGGGGGCTACGAGCAGTACTTC. This encodes CASTTGGYEQYF.

The rearrangement links TRBV10-3 to TRBJ2-7; D gene unclear. Germline-derived CDR1 and CDR2 are ENHRY and SYGVKD. Trimming removed 8 bases at V and 1 base at J, with 15 bases between. The CDR3 is 14 amino acids. CDR3 DNA: TGTGCCATCCATATCAACCAACGGTCCTACGAGCAGTACTTC. This translates into CAIHINQRSYEQYF.

The chain couples TRBV6-5 to TRBJ2-7, with TRBD2 matching 14 bases. Germline lookup yields CDR1 MNHEY and CDR2 SVGAGI. V was clipped by 6 bases and J by 3 bases; unmatched bases: 4. The CDR3 extends over 15 amino acids. CDR3 DNA sequence: TGTGCCAGCAGCCCGGGACTAGCGGGGGTCTACGAGCAGTACTTC. It specifies CASSPGLAGVYEQYF.

The chain employs TRBV7-9 and TRBJ2-2; no reliable D call. This CDR3 has 13 amino acids. CDR1 SEHNR and CDR2 FQNEAQ come from the germline V gene (reference sequence). The V and J ends lost 0 bases and 5 bases respectively, with 4 bases between them. This CDR3 reads CASSLAPTGELFF. In DNA form, the CDR3 reads TGTGCCAGCAGCTTAGCCCCAACCGGGGAGCTGTTTTTT.